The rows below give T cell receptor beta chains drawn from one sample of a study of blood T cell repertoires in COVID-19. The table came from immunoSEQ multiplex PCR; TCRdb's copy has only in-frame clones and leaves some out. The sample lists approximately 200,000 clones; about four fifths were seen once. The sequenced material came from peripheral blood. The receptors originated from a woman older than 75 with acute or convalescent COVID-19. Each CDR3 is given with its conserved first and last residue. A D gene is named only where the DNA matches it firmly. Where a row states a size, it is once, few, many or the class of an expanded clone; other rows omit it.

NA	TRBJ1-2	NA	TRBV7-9	TGTGCCAGCAGCCCCGCCGGGGGGAATGGCTACACCTTC	CASSPAGGNGYTF
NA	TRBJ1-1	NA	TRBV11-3	TGTGCCAGCAGCCCACGACGGGGGGACACTGAAGCTTTCTTT	CASSPRRGDTEAFF
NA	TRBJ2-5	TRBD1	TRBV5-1	TGCGCCAGCAGCAATACAGGGGGAGGAGAGACCCAGTACTTC	CASSNTGGGETQYF
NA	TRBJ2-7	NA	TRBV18	TGTGCCAGCTCACCACCCAGTCCTTCCTACGAGCAGTACTTC	CASSPPSPSYEQYF
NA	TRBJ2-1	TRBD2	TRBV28	TGTGCCAGCAGTTTCGGGACTAGCTACAATGAGCAGTTCTTC	CASSFGTSYNEQFF
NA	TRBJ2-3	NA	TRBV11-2	TGTGCCAGCAGCTTTAGACTAGTAACAGATACGCAGTATTTT	CASSFRLVTDTQYF
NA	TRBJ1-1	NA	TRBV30	TGTGCCTGGAGTACGGGGTACACTGAAGCTTTCTTT	CAWSTGYTEAFF
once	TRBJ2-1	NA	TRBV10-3	TGTGCCACCTCACTAGCAGATAGCTCCTACAATGAGCAGTTCTTC	CATSLADSSYNEQFF
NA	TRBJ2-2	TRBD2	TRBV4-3	TGCGCCAGCAGCCACGGGGCGGGGGGGGCGCGGACCGGGGAGCTGTTTTTT	CASSHGAGGARTGELFF
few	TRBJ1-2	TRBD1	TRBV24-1	TGTGCCACCAGTGATCCAAATGGACAGGACTATGGCTACACCTTC	CATSDPNGQDYGYTF
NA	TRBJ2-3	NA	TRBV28	TGTGCCAGCAGTTTGTCCAGTGGGCTCGGGAGCTTAGCAGATACGCAGTATTTT	CASSLSSGLGSLADTQYF
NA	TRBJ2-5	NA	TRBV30	TGTGCCTGGAGTGTCGGCGGAGAGACCCAGTACTTC	CAWSVGGETQYF
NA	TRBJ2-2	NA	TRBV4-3	TGCGCCAGCAGCCAAGATGCGGAGGCCGGGGAGCTGTTTTTT	CASSQDAEAGELFF
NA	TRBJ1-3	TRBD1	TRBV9	TGTGCCAGCAGCGTCGGGGACAGGGCGGGAAACACCATATATTTT	CASSVGDRAGNTIYF
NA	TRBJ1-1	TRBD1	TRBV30	TGTGCCTGGAGTCAGGGGGACAGGTCGTGGGTTGAAGCTTTCTTT	CAWSQGDRSWVEAFF
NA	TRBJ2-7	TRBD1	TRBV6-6	TGTGCCAGCAGTTACTCGCCTACAGGGGTGCACGAGCAGTACTTC	CASSYSPTGVHEQYF
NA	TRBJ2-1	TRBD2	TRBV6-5	TGTGCCAGCAAGGGACTAGCGGCCCTGGATGAGCAGTTCTTC	CASKGLAALDEQFF
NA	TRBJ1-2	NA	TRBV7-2	TGTGCCAGCAGCTTCCAGGGGCAGGGTGGCTACACCTTC	CASSFQGQGGYTF
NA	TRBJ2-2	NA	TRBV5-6	TGTGCCAGCAGCTGGGACATCAACACCGGGGAGCTGTTTTTT	CASSWDINTGELFF
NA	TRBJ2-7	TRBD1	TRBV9	TGTGCCAGCAGCGTAGCTCCGGGACAGGGATCCGAGCAGTACTTC	CASSVAPGQGSEQYF
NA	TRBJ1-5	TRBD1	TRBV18	TGTGCCAGCTCACCTACAGGGGGCAATCAGCCCCAGCATTTT	CASSPTGGNQPQHF
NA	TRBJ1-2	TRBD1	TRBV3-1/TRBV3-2	TGTGCCAGCAGCCAAGATCTTCACAGGGGATATGGCTACACCTTC	CASSQDLHRGYGYTF
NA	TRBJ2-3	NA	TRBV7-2	TGTGCCAGCAGCTCCCCCGGGGGAACAGATACGCAGTATTTT	CASSSPGGTDTQYF
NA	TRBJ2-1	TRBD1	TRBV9	TGTGCCAGCAGCTATGGGACAGGGTACAATGAGCAGTTCTTC	CASSYGTGYNEQFF
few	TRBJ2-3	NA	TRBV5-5	TGTGCCAGCACCACTGCTGATACGCAGTATTTT	CASTTADTQYF
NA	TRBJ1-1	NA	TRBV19	TGTGCCAGTAGTATGGCCAGGGGTGAAGCTTTCTTT	CASSMARGEAFF
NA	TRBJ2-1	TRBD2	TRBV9	TGTGCCAGCAGCTTTACAACTAGCGGGAGTTCGTATGGTGAGCAGTTCTTC	CASSFTTSGSSYGEQFF
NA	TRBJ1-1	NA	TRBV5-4	TGTGCCAGCAGCTTGGTGGGACAGAACACTGAAGCTTTCTTT	CASSLVGQNTEAFF
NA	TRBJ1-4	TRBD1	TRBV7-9	TGTGCCAGCAGCTCAGGACAGGCGCCCGAAAAACTGTTTTTT	CASSSGQAPEKLFF
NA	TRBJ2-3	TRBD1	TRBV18	TGTGCCAGCTCAAAAGGACAGGGGCTCACAGATACGCAGTATTTT	CASSKGQGLTDTQYF
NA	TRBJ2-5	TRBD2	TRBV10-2	TGCGCCAGCAGTGAGGGGACTAGGACCGAGACCCAGTACTTC	CASSEGTRTETQYF
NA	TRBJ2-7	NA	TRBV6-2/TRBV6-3	TGTGCCAGCAGCGGTTCCGGGGGTAGCCACGAGCAGTACTTC	CASSGSGGSHEQYF
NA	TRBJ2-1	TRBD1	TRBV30	TGTGCCTGGAGTAAGGACAGGGGTTACGATGAGCAGTTCTTC	CAWSKDRGYDEQFF
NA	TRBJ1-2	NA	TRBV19	TGTGCCAGTAGTATAGGGTCTGACAGCGTCTATGGCTACACCTTC	CASSIGSDSVYGYTF
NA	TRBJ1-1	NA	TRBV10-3	TGTGCCATCAGTGAAAGAGAGAGGACTGAAGCTTTCTTT	CAISERERTEAFF
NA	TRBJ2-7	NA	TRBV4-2	TGTGCCAGCAGCCAAGATACCCGGTACGAGCAGTACTTC	CASSQDTRYEQYF
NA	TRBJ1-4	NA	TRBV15	TGTGCCACCAGCAGAGATCTGGCTGAATCTGAAAAACTGTTTTTT	CATSRDLAESEKLFF
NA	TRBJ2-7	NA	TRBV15	TGTGCCACCAGTGGAGCTTCCTACGAGCAGTACTTC	CATSGASYEQYF
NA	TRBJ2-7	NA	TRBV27	TGTGCCAGCAGTTCCGGGACATCAATCGAGCAGTACTTC	CASSSGTSIEQYF
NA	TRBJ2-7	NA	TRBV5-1	TGCGCCAGCAGCTTGGGAGGGTACGTCGACGAGCAGTACTTC	CASSLGGYVDEQYF
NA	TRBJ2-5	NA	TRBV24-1	TGTGCCACCAGTGATTCCAGACAGTTCCAAGAGACCCAGTACTTC	CATSDSRQFQETQYF
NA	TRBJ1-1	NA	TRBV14	TGTGCCAGCAGCCAAGGAGTAAACACTGAAGCTTTCTTT	CASSQGVNTEAFF
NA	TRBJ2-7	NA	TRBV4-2	TGTGCCAGCAGCCAAGTAAGAGGTGATGCCTACGAGCAGTACTTC	CASSQVRGDAYEQYF
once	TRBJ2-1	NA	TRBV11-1	TGTGCGACGACGCGCGGGGTAGCCGATGAGCAGTTCTTC	CATTRGVADEQFF
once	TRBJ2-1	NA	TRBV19	TGTGCCAGTGACGTCGGGTCAGGGATGTTCAATGAGCAGTTCTTC	CASDVGSGMFNEQFF
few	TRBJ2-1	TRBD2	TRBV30	TGTGCCTGGAACTCCCTAAGCGGGAACAAGTTCTTC	CAWNSLSGNKFF
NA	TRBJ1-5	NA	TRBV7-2	TGTGCCAGCAGCTTAGTAGGGGAAACTCAGCCCCAGCATTTT	CASSLVGETQPQHF
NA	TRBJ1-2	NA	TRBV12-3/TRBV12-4	TGTGCCAGCGGCAGGGGCGACGGCTACACCTTC	CASGRGDGYTF
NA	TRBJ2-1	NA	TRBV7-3	TGTGCCAGCAGTTCAGATCCCTCCTACAATGAGCAGTTCTTC	CASSSDPSYNEQFF
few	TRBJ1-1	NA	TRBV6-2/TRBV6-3	TGTGCCAGCAGTTACTCGAGGGTGAACACTGAAGCTTTCTTT	CASSYSRVNTEAFF
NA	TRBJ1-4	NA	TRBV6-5	TGTGCCAGCAGTTACAGGAGGCAGACTAATGAAAAACTGTTTTTT	CASSYRRQTNEKLFF
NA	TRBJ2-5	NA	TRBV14	TGTGCCAGCAGCCAAGAATCATTCAGGCGTCAAGGGGGGGAAGAGACCCAGTACTTC	CASSQESFRRQGGEETQYF
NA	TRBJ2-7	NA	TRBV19	TGTGCCAGTACCCATGCGGACGGATCCCCAGGGTACGAGCAGTACTTC	CASTHADGSPGYEQYF
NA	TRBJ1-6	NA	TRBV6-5	TGTGCCAGCAGTTACTCATTGGCAGGGTACTCACCCCTCCACTTT	CASSYSLAGYSPLHF